This T cell receptor (beta chain) was recovered during a study of T cells after yellow fever vaccination. Study in general: When fractions had low cell numbers, they were prepared with SMART-Seq v4 Ultra Low Input. Study-wide results and limits: The presence of abundant clonotypes contaminating from the bulk population was possible in FACS-sorted repertoires. Booster sampling recovered most clones from primary vaccination (around 96% CD4, roughly 88% CD8). The study found a weaker secondary response that peaked faster, day 5 versus 15.

TCRdb called the 5' RACE reads again in MiXCR, with one record for every CDR3 protein. The sample lists nearly 350,000 distinct CDR3 sequences, approximately 8% seen once, with roughly 15% in the top ten. This clonotype was counted a few times. Its antigen is not identified. The TCR originated in a man between 18 and 35 years old who received the YFV17D yellow fever vaccine. The sequences come from PBMCs, collected approximately 40 days after the first yellow fever vaccination.

As DNA, the CDR3 is TGCGCCAGCAGCCAAGATGAGGGGATGAACACTGAAGCTTTCTTT. Translating it yields CASSQDEGMNTEAFF. The V call is TRBV4-1, the J call TRBJ1-1, with a possible D match to TRBD1 (5 bases). The V gene lost 0 bases and the J gene lost 0 bases, with 8 bases spanning the gap. The CDR3 extends over 15 amino acids. Germline loops: CDR1 MGHRA, CDR2 YSYEKL.